This T cell receptor (beta chain) was sequenced during a study of technical replicates of blood from a handful of donors. V was pared by 2 bases and J by 0 bases, with 5 bases of the junction left unmatched. The CDR3 runs to 17 residues. CDR1 and CDR2 (germline): MGHRA, YSYEKL. The data were produced by immunoSEQ multiplex PCR, yet TCRdb's version contains in-frame clones alone and is incomplete. The data hold 65,000 to 90,000 clones, with more than 90% observed a single time. V gene TRBV4-1 combines with J gene TRBJ2-5; 11 bases align to TRBD1. Specimen: PBMCs. The sequence was obtained from a human donor in good health. Some clones in this sample may be carry-over from other donors' samples. The CDR3 nucleotides are TGCGCCAGCAGCCAACAAGGGACAGGGGGGTACCAAGAGACCCAGTACTTC. It is translated as CASSQQGTGGYQETQYF.